Below are 20 T cell receptor beta chains sequenced from a single sample in a study of CD8 T cells in ankylosing spondylitis. TCRdb called the 5' RACE reads again in MiXCR, with one record for every CDR3 protein. Here the sample spans some 840,000 distinct CDR3 sequences, about 11% being singletons. Their cognate antigens are unknown. Regarding the study as a whole: Apparently characteristic of ankylosing spondylitis blood was a TCR beta motif (fewer than 10 highly homologous variants).

The sample consisted of blood, either unsorted or a sorted T cell fraction (not recorded which). These receptor sequences come from a male donor with ankylosing spondylitis.

The V gene is TRBV3-1, the J gene TRBJ2-7; D remains ambiguous. Germline-derived CDR1 and CDR2 are LGHDT and YNNKEL (reference sequence). This CDR3 spans 13 amino acids. V lost 2 bases and J lost 3, with 8 bases in between. CDR3 in DNA: TGTGCCAGCAGCCAAAGGGATTACTACGAGCAGTACTTC. Amino acids: CASSQRDYYEQYF.

Points on this clonotype: One end of the junction does not line up with germline, which may come from a read error. The chain employs TRBV7-2 and TRBJ2-5; TRBD1 or TRBD2 may be the D gene (5 bases each). CDR3 length: 13 amino acids. Germline-derived CDR1 and CDR2 are SGHTA and FQGNSA. CDR3 bases: TGTGCCAGTAGCTTAGGGACGGGTGAGGCCCAGTACTTC. Amino acid sequence: CASSLGTGEAQYF. The whole variable domain, filled in from reference TRBV7-2 and TRBJ2-5, reads GAGVSQSPSNKVTEKGKDVELRCDPISGHTALYWYRQSLGQGLEFLIYFQGNSAPDKSGLPSDRFSAERTGGSVSTLTIQRTQQEDSAVYLCASSLGTGEAQYFGPGTRLLVL.

V is TRBV9 and J is TRBJ2-7, with D possibly being TRBD1 (6 bases). The CDR3 covers 13 residues. Trimming removed 2 bases at V and 7 bases at J, with 13 bases between. The V gene's germline CDR1 is SGDLS and CDR2 YYNGEE. CDR3 sequence: CASSVSLGGEQYF. The CDR3 DNA follows: TGTGCCAGCAGCGTGAGCCTAGGGGGTGAGCAGTACTTC.

This rearrangement joins TRBV7-9 to TRBJ2-7; D perhaps matches TRBD1 (5 bases). The CDR3 has 15 residues. Trimming stripped 4 bases from V and 1 base from J, with 14 bases between. Per the germline V gene, CDR1 is SEHNR and CDR2 is FQNEAQ (reference sequence). This chain's CDR3 is CASSSLGASSYEQYF. For the CDR3, the DNA is TGTGCCAGCAGCTCTCTTGGGGCTAGTTCCTACGAGCAGTACTTC.

This clonotype occurred a few times. V gene TRBV2 combines with J gene TRBJ2-5, with 8 nucleotides matching TRBD1. This CDR3 comprises 16 residues. Germline lookup yields CDR1 SNHLY and CDR2 FYNNEI. The V and J ends lost 3 bases and 1 base, in that order; junction bases with no gene match: 7. The CDR3 DNA reads TGTGCCAGCAGTGACAGGACAGGGTTGGTCCAAGAGACCCAGTACTTC. It translates to CASSDRTGLVQETQYF. The whole variable domain, remainder taken from reference TRBV2 and TRBJ2-5, is EPEVTQTPSHQVTQMGQEVILRCVPISNHLYFYWYRQILGQKVEFLVSFYNNEISEKSEIFDDQFSVERPDGSNFTLKIRSTKLEDSAMYFCASSDRTGLVQETQYFGPGTRLLVL.

This clonotype was seen a few times. As DNA, the CDR3 is TGCGCCAGCAGCGCTACAGGGGATTCAGATACGCAGTATTTT. It encodes CASSATGDSDTQYF. The rearrangement uses TRBV5-1 and TRBJ2-3; 7 bases fit TRBD1. The CDR3 runs to 14 residues. CDR1 and CDR2 (germline): SGHRS, YFSETQ. J was trimmed by 4 bases and V by 4 bases; bases with no gene match: 6.

This clonotype has a count of ten or more. V is TRBV6-1 and J is TRBJ2-7; 12 nucleotides align to TRBD1. Germline trimming cut 6 bases from V and 6 bases from J; bases unmatched to any gene: 9. The CDR3 totals 15 residues. Germline assignment: CDR1 MNHNS and CDR2 SASEGT. This CDR3 reads CASRGLGQGAREQYF. The CDR3, as DNA: TGTGCCAGCAGAGGTCTGGGACAGGGGGCCCGCGAGCAGTACTTC.

This clonotype was recorded a few times. V and J are TRBV5-6 and TRBJ2-3; D is possibly TRBD2 (5 bases). V shed 4 bases and J shed 11 bases, with 11 bases lying between them. Germline V gene lookup returns CDR1 SGHDT and CDR2 YYEEEE. This CDR3 is built from 11 residues. CDR3 in amino acids: CASSESSEQYF. In DNA, the CDR3 is TGTGCCAGCAGCGAAAGTAGCGAGCAGTATTTT.

This clonotype occurred a few times. This chain uses TRBV20-1 with TRBJ2-5, with D possibly called TRBD1 or TRBD2 (5 bases each). The germline V and J ends were trimmed by 3 bases and 4 bases, with 12 bases remaining between them. The CDR3 spans 13 residues. Per the germline V gene, CDR1 is DFQATT and CDR2 is SNEGSKA (reference sequence). The CDR3 DNA reads TGCAGTGCTAGCCCAGGGAGTACAGAGACCCAGTACTTC. Protein sequence: CSASPGSTETQYF.

This clonotype came up a few times. The chain joins TRBV20-1 to TRBJ1-1; D might be TRBD1 (5 bases). In germline, CDR1 is DFQATT, CDR2 SNEGSKA (reference sequence). V lost 3 bases to trimming and J lost 0 bases, with 14 bases between them. The CDR3 totals 15 residues. The CDR3, as DNA: TGCAGTGCTAGGGATCAGAACAGGTTGAACACTGAAGCTTTCTTT. Its protein is CSARDQNRLNTEAFF.

This clonotype occurred many times. The V gene is TRBV7-6, the J gene TRBJ1-1; TRBD1 might be the D (5 bases). With 5 bases removed from V and 0 bases from J, the gap between germline ends came to 19 bases. CDR1 and CDR2 (germline): SGHVS, FNYEAQ. This CDR3 has 17 amino acids. The CDR3 here is CASSRWGRDFLNTEAFF. In DNA form, the CDR3 reads TGTGCCAGCAGCCGGTGGGGCAGGGACTTTCTGAACACTGAAGCTTTCTTT.

About this clonotype itself: The limits of the CDR3 on the DNA are not certain, so only TCRdb's listed CDR3 is given. The gene calls are TRBV20-1 and TRBJ2-1; the tabulated D call, TRBD2, remains unverified against the DNA. Germline loops: CDR1 DFQATT, CDR2 SNEGSKA (reference sequence). The CDR3 extends over 19 residues, inclusive of both ends. The CDR3 reads CSALNTMSSSSVGWDEQFF.

This clonotype has a count of ten or more. The chain links TRBV20-1 to TRBJ2-7, with 11 bases that match TRBD2. Per the germline V gene, CDR1 is DFQATT and CDR2 is SNEGSKA (reference sequence). The CDR3 is made up of 15 amino acids. V was clipped by 3 bases and J by 4 bases; unmatched bases: 8. CDR3 DNA: TGCAGTGCTAGGCAACTAGCGGGAGCGGGGTACGAGCAGTACTTC. This sequence encodes CSARQLAGAGYEQYF.

This clonotype was detected only a few times. This chain joins TRBV6-5 and TRBJ2-2; D gene ambiguous. CDR3 length equals 16 residues. V dropped 0 bases and J dropped 4 bases, with 12 bases sitting between them. Germline loops: CDR1 MNHEY, CDR2 SVGAGI. The chain's CDR3 is CASSYSLDSSTGELFF. The CDR3 DNA reads TGTGCCAGCAGTTACTCTCTAGACTCCTCCACCGGGGAGCTGTTTTTT.

The chain employs TRBV5-5 and TRBJ2-2; no reliable D call. V lost 1 base, J lost 3 bases, and 16 bases lay in between. Germline-derived CDR1 and CDR2 are SGHKS and YYEKEE (reference sequence). This CDR3 is built from 17 residues. DNA for the CDR3: TGTGCCAGCAGCTTGATTTGGACGGCCCCGGACACCGGGGAGCTGTTTTTT. It translates to CASSLIWTAPDTGELFF.

This clonotype was counted ten times or more. The V call is TRBV5-1, the J call TRBJ1-1; no clear D gene. CDR1 SGHRS and CDR2 YFSETQ come from the germline V gene. The CDR3 consists of 11 residues. The germline V and J ends were trimmed by 4 bases and 2 bases, with 3 bases remaining between them. This CDR3 is CASSDNTEAFF. CDR3 bases: TGCGCCAGCAGCGACAACACTGAAGCTTTCTTT.

V usage is TRBV4-3 and J usage is TRBJ2-2; D unclear. The germline V gene has CDR1 LGHNA and CDR2 YSLEER. The ends were cut back, 0 bases at V and 0 bases at J, with 2 bases in the middle. There are 14 residues in the CDR3. In DNA form, the CDR3 reads TGCGCCAGCAGCCAAGAGGCGAACACCGGGGAGCTGTTTTTT. Translation: CASSQEANTGELFF.

This clonotype came up many times. J is TRBJ2-7 and V is TRBV5-5; the match to TRBD1 covers 9 bases. Germline CDR1 reads SGHKS; CDR2 reads YYEKEE (reference sequence). The ends lost 4 bases at V and 4 bases at J; junction bases unmatched: 6. The CDR3 covers 14 residues. The CDR3 is CASSRGQGLYEQYF. As DNA, the CDR3 is TGTGCCAGCAGCAGGGGACAGGGTTTGTACGAGCAGTACTTC.

This clonotype was seen a few times. The gene calls are TRBV10-3 and TRBJ2-7; D possibly matches TRBD1 or TRBD2 (5 bases each). V was trimmed by 10 bases and J by 0 bases, leaving 16 bases between them. The germline gives CDR1 ENHRY, CDR2 SYGVKD. This CDR3 has 14 amino acids. CDR3 sequence reads: CATAGTFSSYEQYF. The CDR3 DNA reads TGTGCCACCGCCGGGACGTTCAGCTCCTACGAGCAGTACTTC.

V is TRBV28 and J is TRBJ2-3; possible D gene TRBD1, 6 bases. Germline CDR1 MDHEN, CDR2 SYDVKM. There are 13 residues in the CDR3. V lost 4 bases, J lost 6 bases, and 11 bases lay in between. In DNA, the CDR3 is TGTGCCAGCAGTTCCGGCAGGGGCGATACGCAGTATTTT. The encoded protein is CASSSGRGDTQYF.